This T cell receptor beta chain was captured by sequencing in a study of cytomegalovirus exposure and HLA in healthy donors. This clone was found a few times. No antigen is known for it. Trimming pared 2 bases from V and 5 bases from J, leaving 14 bases between. This CDR3 spans 15 amino acids. Germline lookup yields CDR1 SGHVS and CDR2 FNYEAQ. 60 Vbeta and 13 Jbeta primers were used in PCR. Only in-frame clones appear in the TCRdb table, and some are missing; sequencing was by immunoSEQ multiplex PCR. Of more than 130,000 clones listed, approximately 70% were seen once; the top ten hold approximately 15%. General study findings and limits: Listed as cytomegalovirus-associated were 164 TCR beta chains.

This clonotype originated in a human donor in good health. Sequenced input: PBMCs. This chain uses TRBV7-6 with TRBJ2-3, with D maybe TRBD2 (5 bases). CDR3 coding DNA: TGTGCCAGCAGCTTATGGTCGTTTAGCGAAGATACGCAGTATTTT. Its protein product is CASSLWSFSEDTQYF.